This TCR beta chain was recovered during a study of T cells in Graves' hyperthyroidism and ophthalmopathy. Study conclusions and caveats: The model foresaw ophthalmopathy a median approximately 6.3 months prior to onset.

PBMCs were sourced from roughly 9.1 ml fresh peripheral blood. RNA transcripts were the template for amplifying TCR beta CDR3 regions. The HTBI set primed first-round TCR CDR3 RT-PCR. TCRdb ran MiXCR on the multiplex PCR reads and lists one entry per CDR3 protein. The sample yields roughly 380,000 distinct CDR3 sequences, more than 11% seen once. This clonotype was detected many times. What it binds is not known. The CDR3 totals 14 residues. Trimming took 4 bases from V and 3 from J; bases not matched to a gene: 6. CDR1 is LGHDT, CDR2 YNNKEL, per germline (reference sequence). The source is a woman aged 60-70 years with Graves' hyperthyroidism. This rearrangement joins TRBV3-1 to TRBJ2-7; 7 bases match TRBD2. The sequencing sample was made of blood. CDR3 sequence (DNA): TGTGCCAGCAGCCCCTCGCGGGGGAGCTACGAGCAGTACTTC. It encodes CASSPSRGSYEQYF.